The 14 T cell receptor beta chains listed next were all sequenced from one sample in a study of cytomegalovirus exposure and HLA in healthy donors. Researchers ran the PCR with 60 Vbeta and 13 Jbeta primers. Method: immunoSEQ multiplex PCR; TCRdb's copy keeps in-frame clones and lacks some. Altogether just under 95,000 clones are present, approximately 77% being singletons, with the ten largest covering 10%. The specimen sequenced was PBMCs. The receptors here all came from a human donor in good health.

The chain joins TRBV18 to TRBJ2-7; a possible D gene is TRBD1 (6 bases). Germline lookup yields CDR1 KGHSH and CDR2 LQKENI. Trimming took off 0 bases at V and 7 bases at J, with 13 bases between the two ends. CDR3 length: 14 amino acids. This CDR3 reads CASSPPYRDGEQYF. The DNA for the CDR3 is TGTGCCAGCTCACCACCCTACAGGGACGGGGAGCAGTACTTC.

The chain recombines TRBV14 with TRBJ2-7; perhaps TRBD2 as D (6 bases). CDR1 and CDR2 from the germline V gene are SGHDN and FVKESK. Trimming took off 4 bases at V and 3 bases at J, with 16 bases between the two ends. The CDR3 is made up of 15 amino acids. The CDR3: CASSRQEGRGYEQYF. In DNA form, the CDR3 reads TGTGCCAGCAGCCGCCAGGAGGGACGGGGCTACGAGCAGTACTTC.

The V and J genes are TRBV21-1 and TRBJ2-3; the table's D call, TRBD2, has no DNA check behind it. TRBV21-1 is annotated as a pseudogene. This CDR3 spans 15 amino acids. The CDR3, as DNA: TGTGCCAGCAGCACCGGACTAGAAGAGACAGATACGCAGTATTTT. It yields the protein CASSTGLEETDTQYF.

The chain links TRBV4-3 to TRBJ1-1, with a possible D match to TRBD1 (5 bases). Germline loops: CDR1 LGHNA, CDR2 YSLEER. The CDR3 length is 13 residues. V was trimmed by 4 bases and J by 1 base, leaving 7 bases between them. Here the CDR3 reads CASSPGQNTEAFF. CDR3 coding DNA: TGCGCCAGCAGCCCCGGACAGAACACTGAAGCTTTCTTT.

This chain joins TRBV5-1 and TRBJ2-1; maybe TRBD2 (5 bases). The CDR3 loop spans 17 amino acids. Germline loops: CDR1 SGHRS, CDR2 YFSETQ. Trimming took off 4 bases at V and 4 bases at J, with 21 bases between the two ends. This CDR3 reads CASSRAPGIGVYNEQFF. For the CDR3, the DNA is TGCGCCAGCAGCCGGGCACCGGGGATTGGGGTTTACAATGAGCAGTTCTTC.

The chain carries TRBV7-2 and TRBJ1-2, with a possible D match to TRBD1 (6 bases). CDR3 length equals 14 residues. The V and J ends lost 5 bases and 3 bases respectively, with 13 bases between them. Looked up from germline, CDR1 is SGHTA and CDR2 is FQGNSA. The CDR3 sequence: CASSEYRVDYGYTF. CDR3 sequence (DNA): TGTGCCAGCAGCGAGTACAGGGTTGACTATGGCTACACCTTC. Using reference TRBV7-2 and TRBJ1-2 for the parts outside the CDR3, the full variable domain is GAGVSQSPSNKVTEKGKDVELRCDPISGHTALYWYRQSLGQGLEFLIYFQGNSAPDKSGLPSDRFSAERTGGSVSTLTIQRTQQEDSAVYLCASSEYRVDYGYTFGSGTRLTVV.

The chain joins TRBV4-2 to TRBJ2-1; D unresolved. The CDR3 sequence is 14 residues long. Deletions cut 0 bases from V and 6 bases from J, with 9 bases between. The germline CDR1 and CDR2 sequences are LGHNA and YNFKEQ. Here the CDR3 reads CASSQERRTNEQFF. DNA of the CDR3: TGTGCCAGCAGCCAAGAGAGGAGAACCAATGAGCAGTTCTTC.

This chain connects TRBV15 to TRBJ1-6; 12 bases fit TRBD1. With 0 bases clipped from V and 10 bases from J, the junction kept 4 bases outside the gene matches. CDR1 and CDR2 from the germline V gene are LNHNV and YYDKDF (reference sequence). The CDR3 is 16 residues long. For the CDR3, the DNA is TGTGCCACCAGCAGAGAAGGGGACAGGGGGCTGTCACCCCTCCACTTT. It is translated as CATSREGDRGLSPLHF.

The chain joins TRBV28 to TRBJ2-3, with D maybe TRBD2 (6 bases). CDR3 length: 15 residues. CDR1 and CDR2 from the germline V gene are MDHEN and SYDVKM. V shed 5 bases and J shed 0 bases, with 12 bases lying between them. Here the CDR3 reads CASSKREPSTDTQYF. The CDR3 nucleotides read TGTGCCAGCAGTAAACGGGAGCCGAGCACAGATACGCAGTATTTT.

This chain joins TRBV7-2 and TRBJ2-3, with a possible D match to TRBD2 (5 bases). The CDR3 is 18 residues long. The germline V gene encodes CDR1 SGHTA and CDR2 FQGNSA. Trimming removed 7 bases at V and 1 base at J, with 24 bases between. DNA of the CDR3: TGTGCCAGCATCAAGAGGCTCCCTCGCTCCGGGGGCACAGATACGCAGTATTTT. Protein: CASIKRLPRSGGTDTQYF.

This clone was found once. The chain links TRBV7-3 to TRBJ2-1; D possibly corresponds to TRBD1 (6 bases). The V and J ends lost 5 bases and 6 bases respectively, with 17 bases between them. This CDR3 has 15 amino acids. In germline, CDR1 is SGHTA, CDR2 FQGTGA. Here the CDR3 reads CASSPTGQKGNEQFF. CDR3 nucleotide sequence: TGTGCCAGCAGCCCCACGGGACAAAAAGGCAATGAGCAGTTCTTC.

This chain joins TRBV19 and TRBJ2-2; 9 bases map to TRBD2. CDR1 is LNHDA, CDR2 SQIVND, per germline (reference sequence). This CDR3 is 16 amino acids long. J gave up 4 bases and V 6 bases, and 9 bases lay outside the gene matches. The CDR3 DNA follows: TGTGCCAGTAGCAACCCAGCGGGAGGCCCCACCGGGGAGCTGTTTTTT. It translates to CASSNPAGGPTGELFF.

The V and J genes are TRBV11-2 and TRBJ2-5; 11 nucleotides line up with TRBD2. Trimming took 3 bases from V and 4 from J; bases not matched to a gene: 4. The CDR3 contains 15 residues. Germline V gene data show CDR1 as SGHAT and CDR2 as FQNNGV. For the CDR3, the DNA is TGTGCCAGCAGCTTCGTAGCGGGAGGGCCAGAGACCCAGTACTTC. Its translation is CASSFVAGGPETQYF.

The chain is built from TRBV7-9 and TRBJ2-2; perhaps TRBD1 as D (6 bases). This CDR3 region has 14 residues. In germline, CDR1 is SEHNR, CDR2 FQNEAQ (reference sequence). The germline V and J ends were trimmed by 6 bases and 2 bases, with 10 bases remaining between them. CDR3 amino acids: CASRYRDNTGELFF. The CDR3 DNA sequence: TGTGCCAGCAGGTACAGGGATAACACCGGGGAGCTGTTTTTT. The whole variable domain, remainder taken from reference TRBV7-9 and TRBJ2-2, is DTGVSQNPRHKITKRGQNVTFRCDPISEHNRLYWYRQTLGQGPEFLTYFQNEAQLEKSRLLSDRFSAERPKGSFSTLEIQRTEQGDSAMYLCASRYRDNTGELFFGEGSRLTVL.